This T cell receptor beta chain was captured in a study of blood T cells in healthy people across ages. Trimming left V 3 bases short and J 3 bases short, with 20 bases between. Looked up from germline, CDR1 is SGHRS and CDR2 is YFSETQ. The CDR3 spans 17 residues. A second PCR of 7 to 11 cycles used a sample-barcoded 5' primer and a J-beta primer mix. TCRdb recomputed calls from the 5' RACE reads with MiXCR, one row per CDR3 protein. The table includes approximately 960,000 distinct CDR3 sequences, 29% detected once. There were at least 5.5 micrograms of total RNA extracted from every sample. These same records also appear under a second study, on T cells of mothers and their children.

The TCR comes from a woman aged 40-49 years in good health. Sequenced: blood. The chain carries TRBV5-1 and TRBJ2-3, with D possibly matching TRBD2 (6 bases). Written as DNA, the CDR3 is TGCGCCAGCAGCTCGGGGCTTGGGGGAGGAGAGACAGATACGCAGTATTTT. As protein: CASSSGLGGGETDTQYF.